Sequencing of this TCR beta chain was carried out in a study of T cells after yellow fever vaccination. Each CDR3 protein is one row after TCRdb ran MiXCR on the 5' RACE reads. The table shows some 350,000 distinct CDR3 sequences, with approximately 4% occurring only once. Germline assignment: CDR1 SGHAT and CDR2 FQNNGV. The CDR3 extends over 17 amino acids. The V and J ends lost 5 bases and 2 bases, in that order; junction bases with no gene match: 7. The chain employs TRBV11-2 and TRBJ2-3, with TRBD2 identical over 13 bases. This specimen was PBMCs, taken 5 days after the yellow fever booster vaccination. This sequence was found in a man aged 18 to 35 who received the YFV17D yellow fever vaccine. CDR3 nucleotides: TGTGCCAGCAGCACTAGCGGGGGGGCCTCATTCACAGATACGCAGTATTTT. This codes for CASSTSGGASFTDTQYF.